This T cell receptor beta chain was identified during a study of cytomegalovirus exposure and HLA in healthy donors. The V and J ends lost 3 bases and 0 bases respectively, with 7 bases between them. The CDR3 covers 14 residues. The germline V gene has CDR1 SGHRS and CDR2 YFSETQ. The study ran its PCR with 60 Vbeta and 13 Jbeta primers. TCRdb's copy holds only in-frame clones and misses some; the assay was immunoSEQ multiplex PCR. The table includes approximately 190,000 clones, 70% detected once. Sequenced: PBMCs. This TCR was recovered from a man aged 35-49 years in good health and CMV-seropositive. V gene TRBV5-1 combines with J gene TRBJ1-3; possibly TRBD1 for D (5 bases). CDR3 DNA sequence: TGCGCCAGCAGCTCGGGGGACTCTGGAAACACCATATATTTT. Translation: CASSSGDSGNTIYF.